Listed below are T cell receptor beta chains from one sample, sequenced in a study of blood T cell repertoires in COVID-19. Here immunoSEQ multiplex PCR was the method, and the copy in TCRdb shows in-frame clones only, minus some. The sample lists roughly 140,000 clones; 84% were seen once. Sequencing used PBMCs or T cells enriched from blood (not recorded which). These receptor sequences come from a woman between 18 and 29 years old who had been exposed to COVID-19. The CDR3 runs from the conserved cysteine through the conserved F or W. The D gene is left open where the match is weak. The listing skips clone size in some rows; elsewhere it reads once, few, many or a size class.

j_call clone_size v_call d_call cdr3_aa cdr3_nt
TRBJ1-6 NA TRBV27 TRBD1 CASRTTDRGLNSPLHF TGTGCCAGCAGGACGACGGACAGGGGGCTTAATTCACCCCTCCACTTT
TRBJ1-5 NA TRBV19 TRBD1 CASTPGQESNQPQHF TGTGCCAGTACCCCAGGACAGGAGAGCAATCAGCCCCAGCATTTT
TRBJ1-5 NA TRBV30 TRBD1 CAWSGQGVAQPQHF TGTGCCTGGAGTGGACAGGGGGTCGCTCAGCCCCAGCATTTT
TRBJ2-7 once TRBV7-2 NA CASSLGAGRSYEQYF TGTGCCAGCAGCTTAGGGGCGGGCCGGTCCTACGAGCAGTACTTC
TRBJ2-7 NA TRBV5-1 NA CASSLEAGNYEQYF TGCGCCAGCAGCTTGGAGGCAGGGAACTACGAGCAGTACTTC
TRBJ1-2 few TRBV12-3/TRBV12-4 TRBD1 CASRVDRIYGYTF TGTGCCAGCAGGGTGGACAGGATCTATGGCTACACCTTC
TRBJ1-2 NA TRBV28 NA CASMGAGLYGYTF TGTGCCAGCATGGGAGCAGGCCTTTATGGCTACACCTTC
TRBJ2-5 NA TRBV5-1 TRBD1 CASSPGQPSETQYF TGCGCCAGCAGCCCGGGACAGCCCTCCGAGACCCAGTACTTC
TRBJ2-5 NA TRBV27 TRBD1 CASSRDRGYQETQYF TGTGCCAGCAGCCGGGACAGGGGGTACCAAGAGACCCAGTACTTC
TRBJ2-3 NA TRBV5-4 NA CASMSTPTDTQYF TGTGCCAGCATGAGTACCCCCACAGATACGCAGTATTTT
TRBJ2-1 once TRBV7-9 NA CASSLLNDEQFF TGTGCCAGCAGCTTATTAAATGATGAGCAGTTCTTC
TRBJ2-1 once TRBV28 TRBD2 CASSLVGFRGSLLYNEQFF TGTGCCAGCAGTTTGGTCGGTTTCCGCGGGAGCCTCCTCTACAATGAGCAGTTCTTC
TRBJ2-3 NA TRBV7-9 NA CASSSDSSRTDTQYF TGTGCCAGCAGTTCTGACAGCTCCCGCACAGATACGCAGTATTTT
TRBJ2-2 NA TRBV7-9 NA CASSLGANTGELFF TGTGCCAGCAGCCTCGGGGCGAACACCGGGGAGCTGTTTTTT
TRBJ1-2 NA TRBV29-1 NA CSVERFRVSHGYTF TGCAGCGTTGAAAGATTTCGGGTATCCCATGGCTACACCTTC
TRBJ1-3 few TRBV28 TRBD1 CASTLGGRGPGNTIYF TGTGCCAGCACCCTCGGAGGCAGGGGGCCTGGAAACACCATATATTTT
TRBJ1-1 once TRBV6-5 TRBD1 CASSYEGTGGDTEAFF TGTGCCAGCAGTTACGAAGGGACAGGGGGTGATACTGAAGCTTTCTTT
TRBJ2-7 NA TRBV19 TRBD2 CASRGSGTGDYEQYF TGTGCCAGTAGGGGAAGCGGGACTGGAGATTACGAGCAGTACTTC
TRBJ2-1 NA TRBV2 NA CASRLGGSYNEQFF TGTGCCAGCAGATTAGGAGGTTCTTACAATGAGCAGTTCTTC
TRBJ2-1 NA TRBV7-9 TRBD1 CASNPRGQGYNEQFF TGTGCCAGCAACCCGCGAGGACAGGGTTACAATGAGCAGTTCTTC
TRBJ1-1 NA TRBV7-8 TRBD1 CASTATGEGTEAFF TGTGCCAGCACCGCAACAGGGGAAGGCACTGAAGCTTTCTTT
TRBJ2-2 NA TRBV27 TRBD1 CASSFKQGAGTGELFF TGTGCCAGCAGTTTTAAACAGGGGGCTGGCACCGGGGAGCTGTTTTTT
TRBJ2-1 NA TRBV3-1/TRBV3-2 TRBD2 CASSLNPSGRAVEQFF TGTGCCAGCAGCCTGAACCCTAGCGGGAGGGCTGTTGAGCAGTTCTTC
TRBJ1-1 NA TRBV12-5 TRBD1 CASGLLAGGFTEAFF TGTGCTAGTGGTTTGTTGGCAGGGGGCTTCACTGAAGCTTTCTTT
TRBJ2-5 NA TRBV5-5 TRBD2 CASSLVLAGETQYF TGTGCCAGCAGCTTGGTACTAGCGGGAGAGACCCAGTACTTC
TRBJ2-1 once TRBV7-2 TRBD2 CASSPEWGGEQFF TGTGCCAGCAGCCCGGAATGGGGGGGTGAGCAGTTCTTC
TRBJ2-1 NA TRBV9 TRBD1 CASSVGTGGIYNEQFF TGTGCCAGCAGCGTGGGAACAGGGGGGATATACAATGAGCAGTTCTTC
TRBJ2-1 NA TRBV10-3 NA CAISEVGSWQFF TGTGCCATCAGTGAGGTCGGGTCGTGGCAGTTCTTC
TRBJ1-3 NA TRBV9 NA CASTRGGDNFGNTIYF TGTGCCAGCACTCGGGGGGGAGACAACTTTGGAAACACCATATATTTT
TRBJ2-7 NA TRBV27 NA CASTSQGQGVYEQYF TGTGCCAGCACCTCGCAGGGGCAGGGTGTCTACGAGCAGTACTTC
TRBJ1-4 NA TRBV19 NA CATSEGRPGDEKLFF TGTGCCACTAGTGAAGGACGTCCAGGGGATGAAAAACTGTTTTTT
TRBJ1-1 few TRBV5-1 TRBD1 CASSLGTANTEAFF TGCGCCAGCAGCCTTGGGACAGCGAACACTGAAGCTTTCTTT
TRBJ2-5 few TRBV5-1 NA CASSLVGARGSETQYF TGCGCCAGCAGCTTGGTTGGCGCCAGGGGTTCAGAGACCCAGTACTTC
TRBJ2-1 NA TRBV7-3 TRBD2 CASSLGTSGRARNEQFF TGTGCCAGCAGCTTAGGGACTAGCGGGAGGGCTAGGAATGAGCAGTTCTTC
TRBJ2-1 NA TRBV2 TRBD2 CASSDGGNSYNEQFF TGTGCCAGCAGTGACGGGGGGAACTCCTACAATGAGCAGTTCTTC
TRBJ2-2 NA TRBV27 NA CARTSTETQATGELFF TGTGCCAGAACATCCACCGAGACACAGGCCACCGGGGAGCTGTTTTTT
TRBJ2-7 NA TRBV7-2 TRBD2 CASSLSGSLSYEQYF TGTGCCAGCAGCCTTAGCGGGAGTTTGTCCTACGAGCAGTACTTC
TRBJ2-1 NA TRBV2 TRBD2 CASNRAGGGNEQFF TGTGCCAGCAACCGGGCCGGGGGGGGCAATGAGCAGTTCTTC
TRBJ2-3 NA TRBV5-1 TRBD2 CASSFSAGVRYTQYF TGCGCCAGCAGCTTCTCAGCGGGAGTTCGTTATACGCAGTATTTT
TRBJ1-6 NA TRBV6-5 NA CATMHSSYNSPLHF TGTGCCACCATGCATAGCTCCTATAATTCACCCCTCCACTTT
TRBJ2-1 NA TRBV19 NA CASSIVRGPRGSNYNEQFF TGTGCCAGTAGTATAGTAAGAGGGCCCCGGGGGTCTAACTACAATGAGCAGTTCTTC
TRBJ2-1 NA TRBV27 TRBD2 CASSMGGLAGYNEQFF TGTGCCAGCAGCATGGGGGGACTAGCGGGATACAATGAGCAGTTCTTC
TRBJ2-1 NA TRBV27 TRBD2 CASSPGTSGMNEQFF TGTGCCAGCAGTCCAGGGACTAGCGGTATGAATGAGCAGTTCTTC
TRBJ1-2 NA TRBV27 TRBD1 CASSTLPPTGTGYTF TGTGCCAGCAGTACCCTTCCCCCGACAGGGACCGGCTACACCTTC
TRBJ1-1 NA TRBV10-3 TRBD1 CATTTGHNTEAFF TGTGCCACTACGACAGGGCATAACACTGAAGCTTTCTTT
TRBJ1-5 few TRBV4-1 NA CASSQDLAYYSNQPQHF TGCGCCAGCAGCCAAGACCTAGCTTATTATAGCAATCAGCCCCAGCATTTT
TRBJ1-1 NA TRBV27 TRBD1 CASSIRGLNTEAFF TGTGCCAGCAGTATTAGGGGGCTGAACACTGAAGCTTTCTTT
TRBJ2-1 NA TRBV9 TRBD2 CASSVVPGGGQGEQFF TGTGCCAGCAGCGTAGTCCCGGGAGGGGGGCAGGGAGAGCAGTTCTTC
TRBJ2-2 NA TRBV19 TRBD2 CASSITPGLAGSIVAGELFF TGTGCCAGTAGTATTACTCCGGGACTAGCGGGAAGTATTGTAGCCGGGGAGCTGTTTTTT
TRBJ2-5 NA TRBV29-1 NA CSVGVSPGQETQYF TGCAGCGTTGGAGTTTCCCCCGGGCAAGAGACCCAGTACTTC
TRBJ2-5 once TRBV2 NA CASRWRVGTQYF TGTGCCAGCAGATGGCGGGTTGGGACCCAGTACTTC
TRBJ2-7 NA TRBV19 TRBD1 CASRGETTTGESGEQYF TGTGCCAGTAGGGGGGAAACGACGACAGGGGAAAGCGGCGAGCAGTACTTC
TRBJ2-3 NA TRBV24-1 TRBD1 CATSDFGQGTDTQYF TGTGCCACCAGTGATTTTGGACAGGGTACAGATACGCAGTATTTT
TRBJ2-7 NA TRBV7-9 TRBD2 CASSLGGTSGSYEQYF TGTGCCAGCAGCTTAGGGGGGACTAGCGGGTCCTACGAGCAGTACTTC
TRBJ2-1 NA TRBV4-1 TRBD2 CASSQEPWTSGRVSSYNEQFF TGCGCCAGCAGCCAAGAGCCGTGGACTAGCGGGAGGGTAAGCTCCTACAATGAGCAGTTCTTC
TRBJ2-3 NA TRBV5-1 TRBD2 CASSSGASGKTDTQYF TGCGCCAGCAGCTCCGGGGCTAGCGGGAAGACAGATACGCAGTATTTT
TRBJ1-1 NA TRBV30 TRBD1 CAWSVPPYPGQGVTEAFF TGTGCCTGGAGTGTACCCCCTTATCCGGGACAGGGAGTCACTGAAGCTTTCTTT